Given below is one T cell receptor beta chain in context. This entry is derived from a study of graft-versus-host responses after intestinal transplantation. CDR3 length equals 13 residues. CDR1 and CDR2 from the germline V gene are WNHNN and SYGVQD (reference sequence). Trimming stripped 0 bases from V and 2 bases from J, with 3 bases between. Method: immunoSEQ multiplex PCR; TCRdb's copy keeps in-frame clones and lacks some. Counted here are about 64,000 clones, around 90% occurring once; the ten biggest clones make up approximately 6.9%. The input for sequencing was bone marrow, taken roughly 110 weeks after intestinal transplantation. The chain joins TRBV10-1 to TRBJ2-3; unclear D gene. The clonotype comes from a human patient who received an intestinal transplant, so some T cells may come from the graft donor. The CDR3 sequence: CASSESPTDTQYF. CDR3 DNA: TGCGCCAGCAGTGAGTCCCCCACAGATACGCAGTATTTT.